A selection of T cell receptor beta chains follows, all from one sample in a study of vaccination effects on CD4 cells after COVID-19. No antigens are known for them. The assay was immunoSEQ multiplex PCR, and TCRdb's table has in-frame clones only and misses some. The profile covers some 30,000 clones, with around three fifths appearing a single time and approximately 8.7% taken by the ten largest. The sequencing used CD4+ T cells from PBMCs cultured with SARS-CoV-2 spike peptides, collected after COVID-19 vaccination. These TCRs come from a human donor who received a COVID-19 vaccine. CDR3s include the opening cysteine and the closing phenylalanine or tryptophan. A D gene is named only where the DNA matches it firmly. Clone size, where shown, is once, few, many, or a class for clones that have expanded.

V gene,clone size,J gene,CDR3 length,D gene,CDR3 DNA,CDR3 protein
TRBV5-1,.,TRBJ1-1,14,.,TGCGCCAGCAGCTTGGGACAGGAACACCTTGAAGCTTTCTTT,CASSLGQEHLEAFF
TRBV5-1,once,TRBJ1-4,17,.,TGCGCCAGCAGCCGACTTCTCCAGGGTTCAACTAATGAAAAACTGTTTTTT,CASSRLLQGSTNEKLFF
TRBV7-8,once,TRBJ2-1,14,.,TGTGCCAGCAGCTTAAACCCTGGTTACAATGAGCAGTTCTTC,CASSLNPGYNEQFF
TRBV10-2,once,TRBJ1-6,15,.,TGCGCCAGCAGCCTTACCCGGACGCGTGATTCGGCCCTCCACTTT,CASSLTRTRDSALHF
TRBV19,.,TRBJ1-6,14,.,TGTGCCAGTACTCAACAGGTTCGGGGTTCACCCCTCCACTTT,CASTQQVRGSPLHF
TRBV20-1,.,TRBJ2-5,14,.,TGCAGTGCTAGTTTGGCTGGGTACCAAGAGACCCAGTACTTC,CSASLAGYQETQYF
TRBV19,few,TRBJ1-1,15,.,TGTGCCAGTAGTGGGGCCGTGCGGTTTAACACTGAAGCTTTCTTT,CASSGAVRFNTEAFF
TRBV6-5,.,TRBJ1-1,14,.,TGTGCCAGCAGTTACGGGGGGGCCGGCGCTGAAGCTTTCTTT,CASSYGGAGAEAFF
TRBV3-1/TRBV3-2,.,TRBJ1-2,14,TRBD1,TGTGCCAGCAGAGGGACAGGGAGGACCTATGGCTACACCTTC,CASRGTGRTYGYTF
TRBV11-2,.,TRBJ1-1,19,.,TGTGCCAGCAGCTCCCTTACCGTCGTACGGGGAAGGATGAACACTGAAGCTTTCTTT,CASSSLTVVRGRMNTEAFF
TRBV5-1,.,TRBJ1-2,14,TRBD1,TGCGCCAGCAGCCCGGGACAGGGGAGTTCTGGCTACACCTTC,CASSPGQGSSGYTF
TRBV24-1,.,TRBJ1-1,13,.,TGTGCCACCAGTGTCAAGGGGGGCACTGAAGCTTTCTTT,CATSVKGGTEAFF
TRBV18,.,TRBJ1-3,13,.,TGTGCCAGCTCACAGGGAGCTGGAAACACCATATATTTT,CASSQGAGNTIYF
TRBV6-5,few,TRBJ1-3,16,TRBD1,TGTGCCAGCAGTTATGATTCAGGGGGCTCTGGAAACACCATATATTTT,CASSYDSGGSGNTIYF
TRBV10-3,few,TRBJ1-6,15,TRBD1,TGTGCCATCAGTGAGCAACAGGGGGCTAATTCACCCCTCCACTTT,CAISEQQGANSPLHF
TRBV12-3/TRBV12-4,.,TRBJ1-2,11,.,TGTGCCAGCAGTAATAACTATGGCTACACCTTC,CASSNNYGYTF
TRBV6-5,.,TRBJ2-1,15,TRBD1,TGTGCCAGCAGTTACCCCGGGACAGCGAAGAATGAGCAGTTCTTC,CASSYPGTAKNEQFF
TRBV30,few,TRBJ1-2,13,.,TGTGCCTGGATGGGGCAGGCTAACTATGGCTACACCTTC,CAWMGQANYGYTF
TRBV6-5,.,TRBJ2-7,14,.,TGTGCCAGCAGGCCCACAGTTGCCTCCTACGAGCAGTACTTC,CASRPTVASYEQYF
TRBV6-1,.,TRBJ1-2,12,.,TGTGCCAGCAGTGAATTGGACTATGGCTACACCTTC,CASSELDYGYTF
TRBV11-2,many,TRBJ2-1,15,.,TGTGCCAGCAGCTTAGATAGGGGAGCCTACAATGAGCAGTTCTTC,CASSLDRGAYNEQFF
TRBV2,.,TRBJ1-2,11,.,TGTGCCAGCAGACCGACAGGTGGCTACACCTTC,CASRPTGGYTF
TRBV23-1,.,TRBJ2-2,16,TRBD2,TGCGCCAGCAGTCAAGGCCAGCGGGGGTACACCGGGGAGCTGTTTTTT,CASSQGQRGYTGELFF
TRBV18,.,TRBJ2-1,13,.,TGTGCCAGCTCACCGTCCTTGGGGAATGAGCAGTTCTTC,CASSPSLGNEQFF
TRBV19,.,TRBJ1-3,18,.,TGTGCCAGTACTCCTCTAGGGGGGGGTTTTTCCTCTGGAAACACCATATATTTT,CASTPLGGGFSSGNTIYF
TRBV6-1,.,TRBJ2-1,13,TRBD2,TGTGCCAGCAGTGAGGGAGGGAAGGGTGAGCAGTTCTTC,CASSEGGKGEQFF
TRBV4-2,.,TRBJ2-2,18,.,TGTGCCAGCAGCCAAGAGTCTTTCAGCGGACCCCGTCCCGGGGAGCTGTTTTTT,CASSQESFSGPRPGELFF
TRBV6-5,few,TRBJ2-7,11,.,TGTGCCAGCAGCCGGACCTACGAGCAGTACTTC,CASSRTYEQYF
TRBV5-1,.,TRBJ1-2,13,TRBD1,TGCGCCAGCAGCACCGGGACAGGGGATGGCTACACCTTC,CASSTGTGDGYTF
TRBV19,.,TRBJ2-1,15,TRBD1,TGTGCCAGTAGTATGGGGGCAGGGGGCTCCAATGAGCAGTTCTTC,CASSMGAGGSNEQFF
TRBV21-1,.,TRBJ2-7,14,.,TGTGCCAGCAGGACTGGGACCAGCTCCTACGAGCAGTACTTC,CASRTGTSSYEQYF
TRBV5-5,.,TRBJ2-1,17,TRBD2,TGTGCCAGCAGCTTGGGACTAGCGGGGTCTTCCTACAATGAGCAGTTCTTC,CASSLGLAGSSYNEQFF
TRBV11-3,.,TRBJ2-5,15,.,TGTGCCAGCAGCTTAGGACAGGGACTACAAGAGACCCAGTACTTC,CASSLGQGLQETQYF
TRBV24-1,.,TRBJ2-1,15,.,TGTGCCACCAGTGATTCCCGGGAGTACTTCAATGAGCAGTTCTTC,CATSDSREYFNEQFF
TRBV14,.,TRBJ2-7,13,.,TGTGCCAGCAGCCCCCGGGCCTTCTACGAGCAGTACTTC,CASSPRAFYEQYF
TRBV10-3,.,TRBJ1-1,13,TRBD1,TGTGCCATCAGTGACGCGGGGACAGGTGAAGCTTTCTTT,CAISDAGTGEAFF
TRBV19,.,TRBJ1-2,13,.,TGTGCCAGTAGTATTAAGACTAACTATGGCTACACCTTC,CASSIKTNYGYTF
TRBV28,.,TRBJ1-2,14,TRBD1,TGTGCCAGCAGTTTAAACAGGGGATACTATGGCTACACCTTC,CASSLNRGYYGYTF
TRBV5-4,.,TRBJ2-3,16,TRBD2,TGTGCCAGCAGCTCCCTCTTACTAGCGGATACAGATACGCAGTATTTT,CASSSLLLADTDTQYF
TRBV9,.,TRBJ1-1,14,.,TGTGCCAGCAGCGTAGACCTAATGAACACTGAAGCTTTCTTT,CASSVDLMNTEAFF
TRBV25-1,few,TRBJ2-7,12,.,TGTGCCAGCAGTGACGACACCTACGAGCAGTACTTC,CASSDDTYEQYF
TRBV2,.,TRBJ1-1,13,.,TGTGCCAGCAGTGTGGTGGAGAACACTGAAGCTTTCTTT,CASSVVENTEAFF
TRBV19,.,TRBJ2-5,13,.,TGTGCCAGTAGTATTAGCCTCAAAGAGACCCAGTACTTC,CASSISLKETQYF
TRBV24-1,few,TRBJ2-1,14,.,TGTGCCACCAGTGTAGCAGGGCCCTACAATGAGCAGTTCTTC,CATSVAGPYNEQFF
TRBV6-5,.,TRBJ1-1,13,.,TGTGCCAGCCGGGAGGGTTTGAACACTGAAGCTTTCTTT,CASREGLNTEAFF
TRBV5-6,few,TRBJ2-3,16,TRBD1,TGTGCCAGCAGTTTCGCAGGGGGCGGTAGCACAGATACGCAGTATTTT,CASSFAGGGSTDTQYF
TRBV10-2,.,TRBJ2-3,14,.,TGCGCCAGCAGCAGGGGGGGGATCACAGATACGCAGTATTTT,CASSRGGITDTQYF
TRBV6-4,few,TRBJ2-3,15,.,TGTGCCAGCAGTGACGGGCAGGGGAACGGAGATACGCAGTATTTT,CASSDGQGNGDTQYF